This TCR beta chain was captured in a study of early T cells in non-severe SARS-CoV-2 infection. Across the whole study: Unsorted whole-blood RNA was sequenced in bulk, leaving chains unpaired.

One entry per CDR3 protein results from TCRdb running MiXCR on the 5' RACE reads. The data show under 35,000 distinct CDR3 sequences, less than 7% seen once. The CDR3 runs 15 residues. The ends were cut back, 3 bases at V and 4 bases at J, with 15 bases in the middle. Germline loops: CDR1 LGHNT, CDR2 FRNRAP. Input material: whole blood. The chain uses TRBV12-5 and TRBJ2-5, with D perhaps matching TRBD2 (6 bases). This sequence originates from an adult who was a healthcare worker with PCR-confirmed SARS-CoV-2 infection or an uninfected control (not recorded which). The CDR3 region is CASGLSWGGRETQYF. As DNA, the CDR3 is TGTGCTAGTGGTTTATCTTGGGGAGGTCGAGAGACCCAGTACTTC. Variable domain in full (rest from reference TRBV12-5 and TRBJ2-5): DARVTQTPRHKVTEMGQEVTMRCQPILGHNTVFWYRQTMMQGLELLAYFRNRAPLDDSGMPKDRFSAEMPDATLATLKIQPSEPRDSAVYFCASGLSWGGRETQYFGPGTRLLVL.